This paragraph reports one T cell receptor beta chain. The sample comes from a study of blood T cell repertoires in COVID-19. TCRdb keeps only in-frame clones here, not all; method: immunoSEQ multiplex PCR. In the table there are fewer than 400,000 clones, approximately 85% of which are singletons. Sequencing was done on a sample of PBMCs or T cells enriched from blood (not recorded which). The TCR originated in a man aged 30 to 39 who had recovered from COVID-19.

The CDR3 spells CAWGFQGSWGYTF. In DNA, the CDR3 is TGTGCCTGGGGATTTCAGGGTAGCTGGGGCTACACCTTC. The rearrangement links TRBV30 to TRBJ1-2; tentative D call: TRBD1 (5 bases). Germline V gives CDR1 GTSNPN, CDR2 SVGIG (reference sequence). The V end was cut by 5 bases, the J end by 8 bases, with 18 bases between. CDR3 size: 13 residues. Full variable domain (missing parts from reference TRBV30 and TRBJ1-2): SQTIHQWPATLVQPVGSPLSLECTVEGTSNPNLYWYRQAAGRGLQLLFYSVGIGQISSEVPQNLSASRPQDRQFILSSKKLLLSDSGFYLCAWGFQGSWGYTFGSGTRLTVV.